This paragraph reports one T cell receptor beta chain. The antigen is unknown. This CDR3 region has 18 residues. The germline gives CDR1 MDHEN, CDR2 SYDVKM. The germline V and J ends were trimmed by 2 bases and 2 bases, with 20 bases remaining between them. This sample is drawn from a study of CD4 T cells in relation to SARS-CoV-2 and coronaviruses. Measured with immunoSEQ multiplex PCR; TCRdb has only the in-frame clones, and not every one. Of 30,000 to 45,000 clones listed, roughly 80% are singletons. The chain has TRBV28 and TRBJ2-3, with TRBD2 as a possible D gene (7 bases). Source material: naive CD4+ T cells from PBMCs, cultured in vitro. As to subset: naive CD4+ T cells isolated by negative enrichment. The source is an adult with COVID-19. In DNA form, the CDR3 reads TGTGCCAGCAGTTTAAGTATGCGGGCGGGGGCAGACACAGATACGCAGTATTTT. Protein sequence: CASSLSMRAGADTDTQYF.